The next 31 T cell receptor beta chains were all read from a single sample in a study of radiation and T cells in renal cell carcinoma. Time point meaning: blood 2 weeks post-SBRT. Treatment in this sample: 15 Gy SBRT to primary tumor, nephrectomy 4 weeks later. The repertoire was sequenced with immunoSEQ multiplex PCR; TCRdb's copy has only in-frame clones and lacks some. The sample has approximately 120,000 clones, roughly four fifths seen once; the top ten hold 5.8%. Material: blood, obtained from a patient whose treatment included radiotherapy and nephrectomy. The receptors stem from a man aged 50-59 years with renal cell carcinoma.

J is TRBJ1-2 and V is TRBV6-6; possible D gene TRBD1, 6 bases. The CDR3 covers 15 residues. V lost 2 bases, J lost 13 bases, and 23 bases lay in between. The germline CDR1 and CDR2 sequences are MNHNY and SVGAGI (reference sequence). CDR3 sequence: CASSYATGQIGSRTF. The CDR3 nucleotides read TGTGCCAGCAGTTACGCGACAGGTCAGATAGGCTCACGCACCTTC.

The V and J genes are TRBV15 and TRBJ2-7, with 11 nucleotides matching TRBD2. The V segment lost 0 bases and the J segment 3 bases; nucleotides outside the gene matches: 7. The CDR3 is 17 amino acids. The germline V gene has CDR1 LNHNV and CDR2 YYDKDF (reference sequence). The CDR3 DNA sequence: TGTGCCACCAGCAGAGATGTAGCGGGAGGGTTCCGCTACGAGCAGTACTTC. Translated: CATSRDVAGGFRYEQYF. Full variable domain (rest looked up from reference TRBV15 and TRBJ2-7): DAMVIQNPRYQVTQFGKPVTLSCSQTLNHNVMYWYQQKSSQAPKLLFHYYDKDFNNEADTPDNFQSRRPNTSFCFLDIRSPGLGDTAMYLCATSRDVAGGFRYEQYFGPGTRLTVT.

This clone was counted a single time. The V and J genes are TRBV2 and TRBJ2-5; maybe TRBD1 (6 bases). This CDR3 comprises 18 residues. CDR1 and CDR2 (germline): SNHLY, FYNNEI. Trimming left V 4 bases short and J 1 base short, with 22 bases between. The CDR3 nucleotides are TGTGCCAGCAGTGGGCGGTACAGGGAAGGGGCCAGCCAAGAGACCCAGTACTTC. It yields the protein CASSGRYREGASQETQYF.

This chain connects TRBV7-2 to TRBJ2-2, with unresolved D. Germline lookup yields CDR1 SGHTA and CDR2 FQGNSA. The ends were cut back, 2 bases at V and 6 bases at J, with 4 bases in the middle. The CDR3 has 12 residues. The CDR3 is CASSLLAGELFF. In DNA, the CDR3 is TGTGCCAGCAGCTTATTAGCCGGGGAGCTGTTTTTT.

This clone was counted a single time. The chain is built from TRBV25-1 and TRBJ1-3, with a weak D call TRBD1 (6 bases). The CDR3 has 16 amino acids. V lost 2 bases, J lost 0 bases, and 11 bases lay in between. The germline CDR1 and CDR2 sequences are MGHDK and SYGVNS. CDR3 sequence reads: CASSEGGRGSGNTIYF. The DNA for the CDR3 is TGTGCCAGCAGTGAAGGGGGCAGAGGCTCTGGAAACACCATATATTTT.

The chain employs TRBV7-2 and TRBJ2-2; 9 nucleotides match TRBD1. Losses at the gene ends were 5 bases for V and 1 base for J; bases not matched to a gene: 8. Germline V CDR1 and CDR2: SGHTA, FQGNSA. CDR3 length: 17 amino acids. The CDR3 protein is CASSPPPGQGNTGELFF. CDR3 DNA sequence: TGTGCCAGCAGCCCACCTCCGGGACAGGGGAACACCGGGGAGCTGTTTTTT.

CDR3 nucleotides: TGTGCCAGCAGCAGGACAGGGAGGAACACTGAAGCTTTCTTT. It translates to CASSRTGRNTEAFF. The chain is built from TRBV5-6 and TRBJ1-1; the match to TRBD1 covers 8 bases. CDR3 size: 14 residues. With V trimmed by 4 bases and J by 1 base, 3 bases remained unmatched. Germline V gives CDR1 SGHDT, CDR2 YYEEEE.

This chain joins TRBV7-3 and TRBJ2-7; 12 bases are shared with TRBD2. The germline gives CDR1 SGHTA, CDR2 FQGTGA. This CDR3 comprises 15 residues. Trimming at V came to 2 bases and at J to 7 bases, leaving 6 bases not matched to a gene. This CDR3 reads CASSLSSTSGSEQYF. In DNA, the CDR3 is TGTGCCAGCAGCTTATCCTCGACTAGCGGGAGTGAGCAGTACTTC.

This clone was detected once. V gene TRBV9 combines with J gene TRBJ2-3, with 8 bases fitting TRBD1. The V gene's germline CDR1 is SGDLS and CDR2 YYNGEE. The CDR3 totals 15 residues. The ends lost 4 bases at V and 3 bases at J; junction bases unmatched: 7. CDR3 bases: TGTGCCAGCAGCCTTGACAGGGGTTGGACAGATACGCAGTATTTT. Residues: CASSLDRGWTDTQYF.

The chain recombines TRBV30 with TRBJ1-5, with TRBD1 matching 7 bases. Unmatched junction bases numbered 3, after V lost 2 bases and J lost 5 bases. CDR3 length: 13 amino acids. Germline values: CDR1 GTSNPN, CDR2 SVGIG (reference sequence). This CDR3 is CAWSRQGHQPQHF. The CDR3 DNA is TGTGCCTGGAGTCGACAGGGCCATCAGCCCCAGCATTTT.

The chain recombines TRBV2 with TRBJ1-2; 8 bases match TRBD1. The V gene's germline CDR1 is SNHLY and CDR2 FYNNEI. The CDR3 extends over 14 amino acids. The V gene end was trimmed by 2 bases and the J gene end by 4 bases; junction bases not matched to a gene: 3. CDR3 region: CASSEQGAAYGYTF. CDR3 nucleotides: TGTGCCAGCAGTGAACAGGGGGCTGCCTATGGCTACACCTTC. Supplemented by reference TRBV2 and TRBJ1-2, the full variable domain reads EPEVTQTPSHQVTQMGQEVILRCVPISNHLYFYWYRQILGQKVEFLVSFYNNEISEKSEIFDDQFSVERPDGSNFTLKIRSTKLEDSAMYFCASSEQGAAYGYTFGSGTRLTVV.

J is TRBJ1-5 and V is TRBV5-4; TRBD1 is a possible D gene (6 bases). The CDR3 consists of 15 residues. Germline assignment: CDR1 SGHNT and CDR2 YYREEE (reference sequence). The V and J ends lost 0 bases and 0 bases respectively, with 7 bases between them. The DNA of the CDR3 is TGTGCCAGCAGCTTGGCAGGGGATAGCAATCAGCCCCAGCATTTT. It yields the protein CASSLAGDSNQPQHF.

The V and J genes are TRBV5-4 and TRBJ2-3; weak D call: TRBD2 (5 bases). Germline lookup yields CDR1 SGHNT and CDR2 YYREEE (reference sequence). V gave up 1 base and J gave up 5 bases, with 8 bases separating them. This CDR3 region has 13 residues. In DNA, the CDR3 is TGTGCCAGCAGCTTGTTCGGGGTAGATACGCAGTATTTT. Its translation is CASSLFGVDTQYF.

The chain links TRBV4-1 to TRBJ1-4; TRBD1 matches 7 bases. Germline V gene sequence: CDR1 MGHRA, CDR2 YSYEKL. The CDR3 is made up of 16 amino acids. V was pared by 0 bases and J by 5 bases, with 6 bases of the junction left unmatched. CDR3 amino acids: CASSQDLRGLNEKLFF. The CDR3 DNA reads TGCGCCAGCAGCCAAGATCTGAGGGGGCTGAATGAAAAACTGTTTTTT.

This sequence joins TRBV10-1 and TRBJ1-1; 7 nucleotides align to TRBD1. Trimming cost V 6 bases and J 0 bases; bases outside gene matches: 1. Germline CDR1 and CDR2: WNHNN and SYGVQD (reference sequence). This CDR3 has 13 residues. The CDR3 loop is CASRTGMNTEAFF. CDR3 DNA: TGCGCCAGCAGGACAGGGATGAACACTGAAGCTTTCTTT.

The CDR3 region has the DNA TGTGCCAGCAGTCTACACAGGGAGGATAATTCACCCCTCCACTTT. It codes for CASSLHREDNSPLHF. V is TRBV6-6 and J is TRBJ1-6, with a tentative D call TRBD1 (6 bases). Per germline, CDR1 MNHNY and CDR2 SVGAGI (reference sequence). Trimming took 5 bases from V and 5 from J, leaving 13 bases between them. This CDR3 comprises 15 residues.

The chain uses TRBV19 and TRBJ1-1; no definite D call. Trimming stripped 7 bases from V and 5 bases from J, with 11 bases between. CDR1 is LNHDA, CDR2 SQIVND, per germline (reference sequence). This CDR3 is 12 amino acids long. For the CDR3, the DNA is TGTGCCAGTACCCCCAGCCGGACTGAAGCTTTCTTT. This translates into CASTPSRTEAFF.

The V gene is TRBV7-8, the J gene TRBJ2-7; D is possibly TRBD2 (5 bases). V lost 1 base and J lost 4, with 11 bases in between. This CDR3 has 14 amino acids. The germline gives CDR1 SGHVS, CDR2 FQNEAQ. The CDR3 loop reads CASSLGVEGYEQYF. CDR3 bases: TGTGCCAGCAGCTTAGGTGTAGAGGGTTACGAGCAGTACTTC.

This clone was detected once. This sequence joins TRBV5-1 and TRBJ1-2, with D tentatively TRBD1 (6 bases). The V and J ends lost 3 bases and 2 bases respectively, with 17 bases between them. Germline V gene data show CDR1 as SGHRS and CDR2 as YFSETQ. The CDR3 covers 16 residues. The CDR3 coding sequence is TGCGCCAGCAGCTCACCCTCAGGGGAGGGAAACTATGGCTACACCTTC. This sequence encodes CASSSPSGEGNYGYTF.

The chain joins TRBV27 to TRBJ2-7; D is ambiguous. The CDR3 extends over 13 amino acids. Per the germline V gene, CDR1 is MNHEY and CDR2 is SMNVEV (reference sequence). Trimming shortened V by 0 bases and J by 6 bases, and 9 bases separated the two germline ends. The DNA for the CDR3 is TGTGCCAGCAGTTTATCAGGGTTTGGCGAGCAGTACTTC. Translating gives CASSLSGFGEQYF.

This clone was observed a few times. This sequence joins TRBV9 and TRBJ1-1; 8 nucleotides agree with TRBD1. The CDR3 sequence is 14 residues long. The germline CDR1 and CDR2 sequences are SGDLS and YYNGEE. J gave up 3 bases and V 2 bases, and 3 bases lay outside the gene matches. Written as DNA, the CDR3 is TGTGCCAGCAGCGTCACAGGGGGGGACACTGAAGCTTTCTTT. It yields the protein CASSVTGGDTEAFF.

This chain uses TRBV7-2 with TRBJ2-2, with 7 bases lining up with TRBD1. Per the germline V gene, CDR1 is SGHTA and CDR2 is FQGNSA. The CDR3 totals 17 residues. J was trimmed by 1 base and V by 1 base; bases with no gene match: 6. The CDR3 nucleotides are TGTGCCAGCAGCTTAGACTTTTGGACAGGGAACACCGGGGAGCTGTTTTTT. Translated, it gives CASSLDFWTGNTGELFF.

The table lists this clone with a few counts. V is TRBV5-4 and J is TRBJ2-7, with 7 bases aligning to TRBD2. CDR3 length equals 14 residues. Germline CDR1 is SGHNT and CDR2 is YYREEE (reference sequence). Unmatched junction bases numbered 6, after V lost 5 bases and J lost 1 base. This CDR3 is CASRLTGGSYEQYF. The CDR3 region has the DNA TGTGCCAGCAGGCTGACGGGGGGTTCCTACGAGCAGTACTTC.

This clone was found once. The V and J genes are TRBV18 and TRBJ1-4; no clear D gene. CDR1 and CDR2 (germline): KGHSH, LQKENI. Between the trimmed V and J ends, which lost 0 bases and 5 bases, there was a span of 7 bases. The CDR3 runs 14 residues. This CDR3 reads CASSPPAVNEKLFF. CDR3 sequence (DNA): TGTGCCAGCTCACCACCGGCAGTGAATGAAAAACTGTTTTTT.

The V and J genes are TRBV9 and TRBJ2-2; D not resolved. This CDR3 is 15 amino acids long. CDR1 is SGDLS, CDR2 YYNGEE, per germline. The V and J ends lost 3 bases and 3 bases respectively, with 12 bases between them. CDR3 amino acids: CASSGGWADTGELFF. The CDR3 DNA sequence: TGTGCCAGCAGCGGGGGATGGGCTGACACCGGGGAGCTGTTTTTT.

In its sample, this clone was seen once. The CDR3 loop is CASTFSAGQASYEQYF. CDR3 coding DNA: TGTGCCAGCACTTTCTCGGCGGGACAGGCTTCCTACGAGCAGTACTTC. J is TRBJ2-7 and V is TRBV11-2; 8 bases align to TRBD1. There are 16 residues in the CDR3. J was trimmed by 1 base and V by 7 bases; bases with no gene match: 12. CDR1 and CDR2 (germline): SGHAT, FQNNGV.

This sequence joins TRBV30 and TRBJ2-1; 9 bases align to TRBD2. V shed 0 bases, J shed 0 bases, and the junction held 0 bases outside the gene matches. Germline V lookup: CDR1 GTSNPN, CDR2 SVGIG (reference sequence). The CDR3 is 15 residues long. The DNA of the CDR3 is TGTGCCTGGAGTGTGCGGGGGGGCTCCTACAATGAGCAGTTCTTC. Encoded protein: CAWSVRGGSYNEQFF.

CDR3 sequence: CASSLLPASSYEQYF. The CDR3 DNA follows: TGTGCCAGCAGTTTATTACCAGCCAGCTCCTACGAGCAGTACTTC. The chain links TRBV27 to TRBJ2-7; D unresolved. Trimming removed 1 base from V and 0 bases from J, with 10 bases in between. Germline values: CDR1 MNHEY, CDR2 SMNVEV (reference sequence). This CDR3 is built from 15 residues.

CDR3 amino acids: CASSPGDRGNAYEQYF. As DNA, the CDR3 is TGTGCCAGCAGCCCTGGGGACAGGGGGAACGCCTACGAGCAGTACTTC. This rearrangement joins TRBV7-3 to TRBJ2-7, with 11 bases fitting TRBD1. This CDR3 contains 16 residues. The J segment lost 2 bases and the V segment lost 5 bases, leaving 8 bases of the junction unmatched. Germline V gives CDR1 SGHTA, CDR2 FQGTGA.

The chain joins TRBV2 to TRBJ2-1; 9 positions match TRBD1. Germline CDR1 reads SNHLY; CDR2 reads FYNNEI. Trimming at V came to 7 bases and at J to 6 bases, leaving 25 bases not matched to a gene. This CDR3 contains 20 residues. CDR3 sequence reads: CASTPTYRGQGSLISNEQFF. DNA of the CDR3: TGTGCCAGCACTCCGACCTACAGGGGACAGGGATCGTTAATATCCAATGAGCAGTTCTTC.

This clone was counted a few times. The CDR3 is CASSVGGTGDTQYF. In DNA, the CDR3 is TGTGCCAGCAGTGTAGGGGGAACTGGGGATACGCAGTATTTT. The chain recombines TRBV2 with TRBJ2-3, with a tentative D call TRBD1 (6 bases). The CDR3 has 14 residues. Germline CDR1 is SNHLY and CDR2 is FYNNEI. V gave up 4 bases and J gave up 6 bases, with 14 bases separating them.